This T cell receptor beta chain stems from a study of blood T cell repertoires in COVID-19. Study in general: Nucleic acid was either cDNA or gDNA, and it came from T cells, B-cell-depleted T cells, or PBMCs.

The V end was cut by 3 bases, the J end by 2 bases, with 10 bases between. From germline, CDR1 is LNHDA and CDR2 SQIVND (reference sequence). This CDR3 has 14 residues. The table came from immunoSEQ multiplex PCR; TCRdb's copy has only in-frame clones and leaves some out. The top ten clones hold roughly 10% of a sample with fewer than 150,000 clones, around 78% of them seen once. The source material was peripheral blood. The TCR originated in a human donor in a cohort sampled during active COVID-19. The rearrangement joins TRBV19 to TRBJ2-5, with D tentatively TRBD1 (5 bases). The CDR3 nucleotides read TGTGCCAGTAGTATGCAAGGGGTGCAAGAGACCCAGTACTTC. Translating it yields CASSMQGVQETQYF.